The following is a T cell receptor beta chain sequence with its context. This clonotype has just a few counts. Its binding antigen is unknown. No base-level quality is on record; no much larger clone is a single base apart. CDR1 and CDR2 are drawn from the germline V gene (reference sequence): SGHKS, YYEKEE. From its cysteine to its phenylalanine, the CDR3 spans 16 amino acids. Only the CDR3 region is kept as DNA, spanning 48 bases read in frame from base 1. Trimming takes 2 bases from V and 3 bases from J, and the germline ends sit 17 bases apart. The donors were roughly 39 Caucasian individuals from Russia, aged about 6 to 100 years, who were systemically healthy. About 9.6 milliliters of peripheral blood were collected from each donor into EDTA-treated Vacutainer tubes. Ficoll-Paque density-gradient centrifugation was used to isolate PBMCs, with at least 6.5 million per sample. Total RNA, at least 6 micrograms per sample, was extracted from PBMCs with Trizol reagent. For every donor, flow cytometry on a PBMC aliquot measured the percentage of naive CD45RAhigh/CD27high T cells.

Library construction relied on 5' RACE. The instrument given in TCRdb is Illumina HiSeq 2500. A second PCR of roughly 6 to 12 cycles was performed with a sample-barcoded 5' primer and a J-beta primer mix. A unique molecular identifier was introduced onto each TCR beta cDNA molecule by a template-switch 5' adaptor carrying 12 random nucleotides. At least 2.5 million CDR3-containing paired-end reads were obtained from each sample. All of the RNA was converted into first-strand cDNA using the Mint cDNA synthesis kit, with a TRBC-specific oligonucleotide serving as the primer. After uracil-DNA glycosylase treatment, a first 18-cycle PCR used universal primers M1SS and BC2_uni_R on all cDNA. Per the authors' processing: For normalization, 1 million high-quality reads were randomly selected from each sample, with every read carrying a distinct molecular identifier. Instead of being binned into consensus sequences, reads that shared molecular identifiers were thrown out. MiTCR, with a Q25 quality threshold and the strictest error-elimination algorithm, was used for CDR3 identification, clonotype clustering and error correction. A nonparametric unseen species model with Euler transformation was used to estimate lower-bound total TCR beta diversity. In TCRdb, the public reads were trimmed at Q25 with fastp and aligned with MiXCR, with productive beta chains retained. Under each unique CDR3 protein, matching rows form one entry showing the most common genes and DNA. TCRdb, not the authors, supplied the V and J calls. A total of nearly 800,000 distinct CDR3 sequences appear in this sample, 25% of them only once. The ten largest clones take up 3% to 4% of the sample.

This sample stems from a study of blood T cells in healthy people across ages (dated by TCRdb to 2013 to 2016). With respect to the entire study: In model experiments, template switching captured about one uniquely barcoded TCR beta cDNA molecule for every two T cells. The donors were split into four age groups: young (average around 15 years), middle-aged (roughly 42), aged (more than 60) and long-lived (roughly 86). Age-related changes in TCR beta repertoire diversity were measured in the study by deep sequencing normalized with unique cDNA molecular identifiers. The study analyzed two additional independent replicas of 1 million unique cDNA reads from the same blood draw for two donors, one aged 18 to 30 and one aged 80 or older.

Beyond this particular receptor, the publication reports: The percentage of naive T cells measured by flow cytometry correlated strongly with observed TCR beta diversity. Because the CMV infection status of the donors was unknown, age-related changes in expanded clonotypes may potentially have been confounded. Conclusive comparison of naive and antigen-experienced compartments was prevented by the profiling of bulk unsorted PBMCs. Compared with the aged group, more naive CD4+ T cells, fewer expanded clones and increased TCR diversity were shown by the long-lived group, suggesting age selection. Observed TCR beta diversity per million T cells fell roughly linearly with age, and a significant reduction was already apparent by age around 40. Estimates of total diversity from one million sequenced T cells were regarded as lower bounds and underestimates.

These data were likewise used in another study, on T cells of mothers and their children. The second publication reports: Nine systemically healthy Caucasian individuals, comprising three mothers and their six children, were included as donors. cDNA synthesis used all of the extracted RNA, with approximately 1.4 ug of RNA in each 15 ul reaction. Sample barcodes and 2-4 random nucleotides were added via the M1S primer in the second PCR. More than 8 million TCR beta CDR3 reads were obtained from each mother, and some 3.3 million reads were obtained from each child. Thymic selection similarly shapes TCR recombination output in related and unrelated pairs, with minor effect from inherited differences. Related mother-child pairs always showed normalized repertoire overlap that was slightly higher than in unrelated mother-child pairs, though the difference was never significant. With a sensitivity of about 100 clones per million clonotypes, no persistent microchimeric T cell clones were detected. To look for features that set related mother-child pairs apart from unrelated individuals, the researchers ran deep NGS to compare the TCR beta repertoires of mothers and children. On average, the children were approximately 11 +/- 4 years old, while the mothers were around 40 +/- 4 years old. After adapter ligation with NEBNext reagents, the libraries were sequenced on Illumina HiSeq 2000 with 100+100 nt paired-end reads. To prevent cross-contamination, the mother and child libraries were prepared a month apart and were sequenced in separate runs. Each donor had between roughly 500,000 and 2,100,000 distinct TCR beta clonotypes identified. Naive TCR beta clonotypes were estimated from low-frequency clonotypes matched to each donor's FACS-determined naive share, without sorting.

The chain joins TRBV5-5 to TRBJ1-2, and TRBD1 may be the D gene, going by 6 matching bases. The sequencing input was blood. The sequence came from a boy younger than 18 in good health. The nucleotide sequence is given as TGTGCCAGCAGCTTATGGGGGGGCGCCCAAGACTATGGCTACACCTTC. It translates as CASSLWGGAQDYGYTF.